This TCR beta chain was captured by sequencing in a study of blood T cells in healthy people across ages. General study findings and limits: Observed TCR beta diversity per million T cells went down as age went up. This fall followed a roughly linear course with age. There were more naive CD4+ cells and higher diversity in long-lived donors than in aged donors.

With 2 bases removed from V and 5 bases from J, the gap between germline ends came to 12 bases. CDR1 and CDR2 (germline): GTSNPN, SVGIG (reference sequence). The CDR3 length is 13 residues. A word on this clonotype: Its antigen is unidentified.

With a J-beta primer mix and a sample-barcoded 5' primer, a second PCR ran 7 to 11 cycles. MiXCR was run by TCRdb on the 5' RACE reads, yielding one entry per CDR3 protein. The data show under 1 million distinct CDR3 sequences, approximately 44% seen once. Sequenced input: blood. The gene calls are TRBV30 and TRBJ2-5; no firm D call. The TCR sequence derives from a man aged 55-75 years in good health. CDR3 residues: CAWSTGRWETQYF. The DNA for the CDR3 is TGTGCCTGGAGTACCGGGCGATGGGAGACCCAGTACTTC.